This note documents a single TCR beta chain sequence. Its antigen is undetermined. The treatment: 15 to 20 received Ad26.COV2.S at low or high dose, single or two shots; 5 received placebo; per-sample allocation not given. The study sampled participants on day 63 after the first vaccine or placebo injection. Germline V gene lookup returns CDR1 SGHRS and CDR2 YFSETQ. This CDR3 spans 16 amino acids. The V end was cut by 3 bases, the J end by 1 base, with 16 bases between. The data derive from a study of Ad26.COV2.S vaccination and SARS-CoV-2 variants. Study-wide points: Researchers cautioned that TCR breadth and depth analyses may have underestimated total T cell responses.

Clones were read by immunoSEQ multiplex PCR, and TCRdb kept only the in-frame ones, dropping some. This sample has 300,000 to 350,000 clones; about nine tenths occur once, and the top ten carry around 5.5%. Sequencing was performed on peripheral blood, taken in a trial of Ad26.COV2.S vaccine versus placebo. The clonotype comes from a person between 18 and 60 years old who received the Ad26.COV2.S COVID-19 vaccine or a placebo. The chain is built from TRBV5-1 and TRBJ2-5, with D perhaps given as TRBD1 or TRBD2 (5 bases each). The CDR3: CASSSWGTGSQETQYF. CDR3 nucleotide sequence: TGCGCCAGCAGCTCGTGGGGGACGGGAAGCCAAGAGACCCAGTACTTC.